The 16 T cell receptor beta chains reported below all come from one sample, sequenced in a study of T cell responses to AZD1222 COVID-19 vaccine. Profiled with immunoSEQ multiplex PCR; TCRdb holds only in-frame clones, not every one. Of about 78,000 clones in the sample, roughly 90% are singletons; the top ten hold over 1.3%. Source: peripheral blood, taken 28 days after the second AZD1222 dose. These receptors were taken from an adult who received the AZD1222 COVID-19 vaccine.

This rearrangement joins TRBV30 to TRBJ1-1; maybe TRBD1 (6 bases). CDR1 and CDR2 (germline): GTSNPN, SVGIG (reference sequence). The CDR3 runs 13 residues. The V end lost 5 bases, the J end lost 4 bases, and 14 bases lay between the germline ends. CDR3 sequence: CAWSTGRGTEAFF. The CDR3 coding sequence is TGTGCCTGGTCCACAGGGAGGGGCACTGAAGCTTTCTTT. Based on the CDR3 plus reference TRBV30 and TRBJ1-1, the full variable domain is SQTIHQWPATLVQPVGSPLSLECTVEGTSNPNLYWYRQAAGRGLQLLFYSVGIGQISSEVPQNLSASRPQDRQFILSSKKLLLSDSGFYLCAWSTGRGTEAFFGQGTRLTVV.

The rearrangement uses TRBV10-3 and TRBJ2-1, with D possibly matching TRBD2 (6 bases). V lost 7 bases and J lost 0, with 13 bases in between. Looked up from germline, CDR1 is ENHRY and CDR2 is SYGVKD. CDR3 length: 15 residues. This chain's CDR3 is CAITSGQSSYNEQFF. DNA of the CDR3: TGTGCCATCACCAGCGGGCAGAGCTCCTACAATGAGCAGTTCTTC.

This chain links TRBV7-9 with TRBJ2-1, with 8 bases lining up with TRBD1. Per the germline V gene, CDR1 is SEHNR and CDR2 is FQNEAQ (reference sequence). V shed 8 bases, J shed 4 bases, and the junction held 7 bases outside the gene matches. The CDR3 length is 14 residues. CDR3 DNA: TGTGCCAGCTCAGGGGGCCTAACTTACAATGAGCAGTTCTTC. This codes for CASSGGLTYNEQFF.

The chain employs TRBV6-2 or TRBV6-3 and TRBJ2-3, with 9 bases lining up with TRBD1. Trimming cost V 5 bases and J 4 bases; bases outside gene matches: 4. The CDR3 length is 14 residues. Germline-derived CDR1 and CDR2 are MNHEY and SVGEGT. The CDR3 coding sequence is TGTGCCAGCAGTGCACAGGGGGCTCCAGATACGCAGTATTTT. Translation gives CASSAQGAPDTQYF.

The chain combines TRBV27 with TRBJ1-1; unclear D gene. Deletions cut 2 bases from V and 2 bases from J, with 6 bases between. The CDR3 contains 13 residues. The germline gives CDR1 MNHEY, CDR2 SMNVEV (reference sequence). Written as DNA, the CDR3 is TGTGCCAGCAGTTTAGGGCGTAACACTGAAGCTTTCTTT. It specifies CASSLGRNTEAFF.

The chain employs TRBV4-1 and TRBJ2-2; the D gene could be TRBD1 or TRBD2 (5 bases each). V lost 3 bases, J lost 12 bases, and 20 bases lay in between. This CDR3 is 15 amino acids long. The germline gives CDR1 MGHRA, CDR2 YSYEKL. CDR3 region: CASSQAPLGTGKLFF. CDR3 DNA sequence: TGCGCCAGCAGCCAGGCCCCTCTAGGGACGGGGAAGCTGTTTTTT.

V is TRBV5-8 and J is TRBJ2-7; D remains ambiguous. CDR3 length: 15 residues. Germline V gives CDR1 SGHTS, CDR2 YDEGEE. Trimming left V 2 bases short and J 1 base short, with 13 bases between. CDR3 loop: CASSFPSLLSYEQYF. CDR3 sequence (DNA): TGTGCCAGCAGCTTCCCCTCCCTACTTTCCTACGAGCAGTACTTC.

The chain uses TRBV7-2 and TRBJ2-7, with D perhaps given as TRBD1 or TRBD2 (5 bases each). With 1 base removed from V and 2 bases from J, the gap between germline ends came to 15 bases. The length of the CDR3 is 16 residues. Germline CDR1 reads SGHTA; CDR2 reads FQGNSA. The CDR3: CASSLVLVWGTYEQYF. CDR3 coding DNA: TGTGCCAGCAGCTTAGTTTTAGTGTGGGGGACCTACGAGCAGTACTTC.

The chain is built from TRBV28 and TRBJ2-5; 8 bases line up with TRBD1. This CDR3 has 15 residues. Trimming took 6 bases from V and 4 from J; bases not matched to a gene: 10. Germline CDR1 MDHEN, CDR2 SYDVKM. CDR3 sequence (DNA): TGTGCCAGCAGACAACCCGGACAGGGAGGAGAGACCCAGTACTTC. Translation gives CASRQPGQGGETQYF.

The chain couples TRBV28 to TRBJ1-3, with D tentatively TRBD1 (5 bases). The length of the CDR3 is 15 residues. Between the trimmed V and J ends, which lost 2 bases and 4 bases, there was a span of 12 bases. Germline CDR1 reads MDHEN; CDR2 reads SYDVKM. The CDR3 coding sequence is TGTGCCAGCAGTTTAAGCAGGGTGGTAGGAAACACCATATATTTT. It specifies CASSLSRVVGNTIYF.

This clone was observed a handful of times. V usage is TRBV28 and J usage is TRBJ1-2; D gene uncertain. There are 15 residues in the CDR3. V gave up 3 bases and J gave up 8 bases, with 19 bases separating them. The germline CDR1 and CDR2 sequences are MDHEN and SYDVKM. The CDR3 DNA reads as TGTGCCAGCAGTTTTACATCGTCCGGGTATGGGGGCTACACCTTC. Translating it yields CASSFTSSGYGGYTF.

This chain connects TRBV7-2 to TRBJ1-6; D remains unclear. This CDR3 contains 13 residues. Germline lookup yields CDR1 SGHTA and CDR2 FQGNSA. Between the trimmed V and J ends, which lost 6 bases and 8 bases, there was a span of 11 bases. For the CDR3, the DNA is TGTGCCAGCAGTCAAACAAGGGATTCACCCCTCCACTTT. It yields the protein CASSQTRDSPLHF.

The CDR3 DNA sequence: TGTGCCAGCAGCCTAGCGAGTACCGGGGAGCTGTTTTTT. As protein: CASSLASTGELFF. V and J are TRBV11-3 and TRBJ2-2; D is possibly TRBD2 (6 bases). Germline V lookup: CDR1 SGHNT, CDR2 YENEEA. The CDR3 has 13 residues. The V gene lost 5 bases and the J gene lost 5 bases, with 9 bases spanning the gap.

The chain uses TRBV4-1 and TRBJ2-3; D gene unclear. This CDR3 has 15 residues. Germline lookup yields CDR1 MGHRA and CDR2 YSYEKL. V was pared by 2 bases and J by 0 bases, with 9 bases between. CDR3 DNA sequence: TGCGCCAGCAGCCAATCCGGAACTAGCACAGATACGCAGTATTTT. Protein sequence: CASSQSGTSTDTQYF.

The rearrangement uses TRBV2 and TRBJ1-2; D is unresolved. This CDR3 has 12 residues. V was cut by 4 bases and J by 4 bases, with 7 bases left in between. Looked up from germline, CDR1 is SNHLY and CDR2 is FYNNEI. The CDR3 nucleotides are TGTGCCAGCAGTGGGTCGGGCTATGGCTACACCTTC. Protein: CASSGSGYGYTF.

V usage is TRBV4-1 and J usage is TRBJ2-7; the match to TRBD1 covers 7 bases. In germline, CDR1 is MGHRA, CDR2 YSYEKL. With V trimmed by 0 bases and J by 10 bases, 6 bases remained unmatched. This CDR3 is built from 13 residues. The DNA of the CDR3 is TGCGCCAGCAGCCAAGATTTGGACAGGCCTCAGTACTTC. Translated: CASSQDLDRPQYF.